The clone carrying this T cell receptor (beta chain) was detected only a few times. Its cognate antigen is unknown. This sample is part of a study of T cell repertoires in cytomegalovirus infection. TCRdb reprocessed the reads with MiXCR, giving one entry per CDR3 protein. The sample gives hundreds of thousands of distinct CDR3 sequences, approximately 46% of which show up once; around 45% is in the top ten. Trimming pared 4 bases from V and 0 bases from J, leaving 10 bases between. CDR1 is SGHVS, CDR2 FQNEAQ, per germline. This CDR3 spans 15 amino acids. Sequences were derived from cultured PBMCs, sampled from culture after CMV antigen stimulation. V usage is TRBV7-8 and J usage is TRBJ1-3, with D unresolved. The receptor comes from a human donor in good health (CMV status not recorded). Some clones in this sample may be carry-over from other donors' samples. The CDR3 sequence is CASSYQRTSGNTIYF. CDR3 nucleotide sequence: TGTGCCAGCAGCTATCAGCGGACCTCTGGAAACACCATATATTTT.